The 27 T cell receptor beta chains below were found in one sample sequenced in a study of T cell responses to AZD1222 COVID-19 vaccine (dated by TCRdb to about 2021). The method behind the library was the immunoSEQ multiplex PCR assay. What TCRdb holds here is the immuneACCESS table cut down to in-frame rearrangements. Part of the clones is not present; checked against another copy, under half of the missing clones reflect an unresolved V gene, and the others are unexplained. In all, the sample holds roughly 120,000 clones, and approximately 89% of those were seen once. The top ten clonotypes cover roughly 4% of the sample. The sample's time point label is to be understood as: about 28 days (+/-7) after the second vaccine dose. Source: peripheral blood, taken 28 days after the second AZD1222 dose. These receptors originate from an adult who received the AZD1222 COVID-19 vaccine.

The V call is TRBV19, the J call TRBJ2-3; 11 bases map to TRBD2. The CDR3 has 16 amino acids. The junction had 5 bases not matched to a gene; V was cut back by 5 bases and J by 1 base. Germline V lookup: CDR1 LNHDA, CDR2 SQIVND (reference sequence). CDR3 DNA sequence: TGTGCCAGTAGTGTCATTAGCGGGGGGGGCACAGATACGCAGTATTTT. This translates into CASSVISGGGTDTQYF.

This chain joins TRBV15 and TRBJ2-1; 9 bases map to TRBD2. The junction had 10 bases not matched to a gene; V was cut back by 0 bases and J by 7 bases. From germline, CDR1 is LNHNV and CDR2 YYDKDF (reference sequence). There are 17 residues in the CDR3. The CDR3 nucleotides read TGTGCCACCAGCAGAGATCTTCCTCGCGGGGGGGAGAATGAGCAGTTCTTC. Translation gives CATSRDLPRGGENEQFF.

This chain connects TRBV10-3 to TRBJ2-4; 7 bases agree with TRBD1. CDR1 is ENHRY and CDR2 is SYGVKD in the germline V gene. The junction had 7 bases not matched to a gene; V was cut back by 1 base and J by 1 base. The CDR3 has 17 residues. The CDR3 nucleotides read TGTGCCATCAGTGAGTTTGGGACAGAGGGGGCCAAAAACATTCAGTACTTC. Amino acids: CAISEFGTEGAKNIQYF.

This clone was recorded many times. The chain uses TRBV11-2 and TRBJ2-1; D may be TRBD1 (7 bases). The CDR3 runs 15 residues. The V gene's germline CDR1 is SGHAT and CDR2 FQNNGV. The V end lost 8 bases, the J end lost 4 bases, and 18 bases lay between the germline ends. The CDR3 coding sequence is TGTGCCAGCCAAACCAGGGGGGCTGGGTACAATGAGCAGTTCTTC. Translation: CASQTRGAGYNEQFF.

V usage is TRBV29-1 and J usage is TRBJ1-5, with D perhaps matching TRBD1 (6 bases). The CDR3 length is 15 residues. The V end lost 0 bases, the J end lost 2 bases, and 11 bases lay between the germline ends. CDR1 SQVTM and CDR2 ANQGSEA come from the germline V gene. CDR3 sequence (DNA): TGCAGCGTTGAAGATGAGGGGGTAGGCAATCAGCCCCAGCATTTT. This codes for CSVEDEGVGNQPQHF.

The genes are TRBV29-1 and TRBJ2-1; 7 bases are shared with TRBD1. The CDR3 has 14 amino acids. CDR1 SQVTM and CDR2 ANQGSEA come from the germline V gene. The V and J ends lost 8 bases and 2 bases, in that order; junction bases with no gene match: 9. The CDR3 coding sequence is TGCAGCTTGCCTGGGCAGGGGGCCTACAATGAGCAGTTCTTC. Translating it yields CSLPGQGAYNEQFF.

This clone showed up just once. The gene calls are TRBV7-3 and TRBJ2-7, with a weak D call TRBD2 (5 bases). V was cut by 2 bases and J by 7 bases, with 9 bases left in between. This CDR3 has 12 residues. Germline CDR1 SGHTA, CDR2 FQGTGA. The CDR3: CASSLGEGEQYF. CDR3 bases: TGTGCCAGCAGCTTAGGTGAGGGAGAGCAGTACTTC.

In this sample, this clone turned up a few times. The genes are TRBV7-8 and TRBJ1-3; no clear D. Deletions cut 5 bases from V and 0 bases from J, with 11 bases between. CDR1 is SGHVS and CDR2 is FQNEAQ in the germline V gene. CDR3 length equals 15 residues. CDR3 residues: CASSARYLSGNTIYF. Written as DNA, the CDR3 is TGTGCCAGCAGCGCCCGGTACCTCTCTGGAAACACCATATATTTT. The variable domain in full, with the rest retrieved from reference TRBV7-8 and TRBJ1-3, is GAGVSQSPRYKVAKRGQDVALRCDPISGHVSLFWYQQALGQGPEFLTYFQNEAQLDKSGLPSDRFFAERPEGSVSTLKIQRTQQEDSAVYLCASSARYLSGNTIYFGEGSWLTVV.

This sequence joins TRBV6-6 and TRBJ1-5; TRBD1 matches 9 bases. V shed 2 bases, J shed 7 bases, and the junction held 6 bases outside the gene matches. The CDR3 loop spans 15 amino acids. From germline, CDR1 is MNHNY and CDR2 SVGAGI (reference sequence). CDR3 amino acids: CASSYVGQGRQPQHF. CDR3 nucleotide sequence: TGTGCCAGCAGTTACGTGGGACAGGGCCGCCAGCCCCAGCATTTT.

This chain joins TRBV5-6 and TRBJ1-4, with D perhaps TRBD1 (6 bases). This CDR3 is 15 amino acids long. Germline loops: CDR1 SGHDT, CDR2 YYEEEE. Trimming removed 3 bases at V and 8 bases at J, with 17 bases between. The CDR3 loop is CASSYWTAGREKLFF. As DNA, the CDR3 is TGTGCCAGCAGCTACTGGACAGCCGGACGAGAAAAACTGTTTTTT. Full variable domain (remainder filled in from reference TRBV5-6 and TRBJ1-4): DAGVTQSPTHLIKTRGQQVTLRCSPKSGHDTVSWYQQALGQGPQFIFQYYEEEERQRGNFPDRFSGHQFPNYSSELNVNALLLGDSALYLCASSYWTAGREKLFFGSGTQLSVL.

The chain is built from TRBV5-1 and TRBJ2-6, with TRBD1 identical over 8 bases. The CDR3 is 14 residues long. The J segment lost 3 bases and the V segment lost 7 bases, leaving 3 bases of the junction unmatched. Germline CDR1 and CDR2: SGHRS and YFSETQ. CDR3 loop: CASGQGLGANVLTF. As DNA, the CDR3 is TGCGCCAGCGGACAGGGACTTGGGGCCAACGTCCTGACTTTC.

This clone was recorded only once. J is TRBJ2-1 and V is TRBV28, with 9 nucleotides matching TRBD1. Trimming took 4 bases from V and 0 from J; bases not matched to a gene: 4. The CDR3 runs 16 residues. In germline, CDR1 is MDHEN, CDR2 SYDVKM. This chain's CDR3 is CASSSQTGGSYNEQFF. In nucleotides, the CDR3 is TGTGCCAGCAGTTCCCAGACAGGGGGCTCCTACAATGAGCAGTTCTTC.

This clone was detected only once. The V gene is TRBV19, the J gene TRBJ1-6; 11 bases align to TRBD1. Trimming at V came to 4 bases and at J to 14 bases, leaving 10 bases not matched to a gene. This CDR3 has 15 residues. Germline assignment: CDR1 LNHDA and CDR2 SQIVND (reference sequence). The CDR3 DNA reads TGTGCCAGTAGTAAATTACCGGGACAGGGGGTAACCCTCCACTTT. Protein product: CASSKLPGQGVTLHF.

V and J are TRBV11-2 and TRBJ2-7; the D is unclear. V shed 0 bases and J shed 2 bases, with 11 bases lying between them. The CDR3 spans 15 residues. Germline CDR1 is SGHAT and CDR2 is FQNNGV. The DNA for the CDR3 is TGTGCCAGCAGCTTAGATCGACGGCCTACCTACGAGCAGTACTTC. It is translated as CASSLDRRPTYEQYF. The entire variable domain, with the rest obtained from reference TRBV11-2 and TRBJ2-7, is as follows: EAGVAQSPRYKIIEKRQSVAFWCNPISGHATLYWYQQILGQGPKLLIQFQNNGVVDDSQLPKDRFSAERLKGVDSTLKIQPAKLEDSAVYLCASSLDRRPTYEQYFGPGTRLTVT.

The chain joins TRBV5-6 to TRBJ1-6; D is uncertain. The CDR3 extends over 11 amino acids. V lost 4 bases and J 7 bases, leaving 3 bases between the germline ends. Germline V CDR1 and CDR2: SGHDT, YYEEEE. In DNA form, the CDR3 reads TGTGCCAGCAGCCGGAATTCACCCCTCCACTTT. This gives the protein CASSRNSPLHF.

CDR3 amino acids: CASSENGENTIYF. DNA for the CDR3: TGTGCCAGCAGTGAAAACGGAGAAAACACCATATATTTT. The chain recombines TRBV6-1 with TRBJ1-3; no definite D call. The germline V and J ends were trimmed by 2 bases and 6 bases, with 8 bases remaining between them. Germline lookup yields CDR1 MNHNS and CDR2 SASEGT. The length of the CDR3 is 13 residues.

The V call is TRBV19, the J call TRBJ1-1; TRBD1 matches at 7 bases. Per germline, CDR1 LNHDA and CDR2 SQIVND (reference sequence). The V segment lost 0 bases and the J segment 6 bases; nucleotides outside the gene matches: 7. The CDR3 is 15 amino acids. This CDR3 is CASSIEQGSGAEAFF. The DNA of the CDR3 is TGTGCCAGTAGTATAGAACAGGGGTCGGGGGCTGAAGCTTTCTTT.

The J gene is TRBJ1-6, the V gene TRBV11-2; 7 bases match TRBD1. Losses at the gene ends were 2 bases for V and 1 base for J; bases not matched to a gene: 5. Germline values: CDR1 SGHAT, CDR2 FQNNGV. The CDR3 spans 17 residues. For the CDR3, the DNA is TGTGCCAGCAGCTTACAGGGCAGGGGGTCCTATAATTCACCCCTCCACTTT. It codes for CASSLQGRGSYNSPLHF.

The chain recombines TRBV7-2 with TRBJ2-1; D uncertain. The CDR3 has 15 amino acids. Germline lookup yields CDR1 SGHTA and CDR2 FQGNSA. Trimming pared 2 bases from V and 2 bases from J, leaving 10 bases between. The CDR3 region is CASSLLGSPYNEQFF. The CDR3 DNA sequence: TGTGCCAGCAGCTTATTGGGCAGTCCCTACAATGAGCAGTTCTTC.

In regard to this clone: A junction end diverges from the germline sequence, so it may reflect a read error. The DNA of the CDR3 is TGTGCCGGCAGGCGGCCGAGCTCCTATAATTCACCCCTCCACTTT. Its translation is CAGRRPSSYNSPLHF. The chain is built from TRBV6-5 and TRBJ1-6, with D hard to call. The CDR3 length is 15 residues. In germline, CDR1 is MNHEY, CDR2 SVGAGI.

The genes are TRBV9 and TRBJ1-1; 11 bases are shared with TRBD1. The length of the CDR3 is 18 residues. Germline CDR1 is SGDLS and CDR2 is YYNGEE. After removal of 2 bases from V and 0 bases from J, the junction contained 9 bases not matched to a gene. This CDR3 is CASSVGQGAASMNTEAFF. The CDR3 DNA follows: TGTGCCAGCAGCGTTGGACAGGGGGCTGCCTCAATGAACACTGAAGCTTTCTTT. The full variable domain, rest sourced from reference TRBV9 and TRBJ1-1, is DSGVTQTPKHLITATGQRVTLRCSPRSGDLSVYWYQQSLDQGLQFLIQYYNGEERAKGNILERFSAQQFPDLHSELNLSSLELGDSALYFCASSVGQGAASMNTEAFFGQGTRLTVV.

The V call is TRBV7-2, the J call TRBJ2-5, with unresolved D. The CDR3 is 14 residues long. Deletions cut 1 base from V and 2 bases from J, with 8 bases between. The germline V gene encodes CDR1 SGHTA and CDR2 FQGNSA. CDR3 loop: CASSLGGWQETQYF. In DNA form, the CDR3 reads TGTGCCAGCAGCTTAGGGGGTTGGCAAGAGACCCAGTACTTC.

This clone was picked up a small number of times. J is TRBJ1-2 and V is TRBV5-1; D is unresolved. The CDR3 has 14 residues. Germline CDR1 SGHRS, CDR2 YFSETQ. Trimming left V 7 bases short and J 2 bases short, with 15 bases between. The CDR3 DNA follows: TGCGCCAGCGCCCCTTCAGGTGGAAACTATGGCTACACCTTC. Protein sequence: CASAPSGGNYGYTF.

The chain uses TRBV6-1 and TRBJ2-7, with no clear D. The CDR3 loop spans 13 amino acids. Trimming took 0 bases from V and 3 from J, leaving 6 bases between them. Looked up from germline, CDR1 is MNHNS and CDR2 is SASEGT. This CDR3 is CASSEAAFYEQYF. The DNA of the CDR3 is TGTGCCAGCAGTGAAGCGGCCTTCTACGAGCAGTACTTC.

The rearrangement joins TRBV16 to TRBJ1-5, with D possibly being TRBD1 (6 bases). The CDR3 loop spans 15 amino acids. V lost 2 bases and J 7 bases, leaving 15 bases between the germline ends. Germline lookup yields CDR1 KGHSY and CDR2 FQNENV. This chain's CDR3 is CASSQNTGFGQPQHF. The CDR3 coding sequence is TGTGCCAGCAGCCAAAACACAGGGTTCGGGCAGCCCCAGCATTTT.

This clone has a single count. This rearrangement joins TRBV6-4 to TRBJ1-2, with TRBD1 matching 7 bases. Germline values: CDR1 MRHNA, CDR2 SNTAGT. V shed 3 bases, J shed 8 bases, and the junction held 3 bases outside the gene matches. The CDR3 runs to 12 residues. The CDR3 bases are TGTGCCAGCAGTGAAGGCAGGGGGGGCTACACCTTC. Translated: CASSEGRGGYTF.

The V and J genes are TRBV19 and TRBJ2-7; 11 bases map to TRBD2. V lost 10 bases to trimming and J lost 3 bases; unmatched junction nucleotides: 11. This CDR3 is 15 amino acids long. Germline loops: CDR1 LNHDA, CDR2 SQIVND (reference sequence). Here the CDR3 reads CATADSGTSGYEQYF. Here the CDR3 DNA reads TGTGCCACCGCGGACTCCGGGACTAGCGGCTACGAGCAGTACTTC. Together with reference TRBV19 and TRBJ2-7, the CDR3 gives the full variable domain: DGGITQSPKYLFRKEGQNVTLSCEQNLNHDAMYWYRQDPGQGLRLIYYSQIVNDFQKGDIAEGYSVSREKKESFPLTVTSAQKNPTAFYLCATADSGTSGYEQYFGPGTRLTVT.